This is a list of T cell receptor beta chains from one sample in a study of blood T cell repertoires in COVID-19. Sequencing was performed with immunoSEQ multiplex PCR; in TCRdb, only in-frame clones are kept and a portion is missing. Here the sample spans approximately 59,000 clones, approximately 78% being singletons. The sequenced sample was peripheral blood. The receptors come from a man older than 75 with acute or convalescent COVID-19. The CDR3 runs from the conserved cysteine through the conserved F or W. The D gene is left open where the match is weak.

v_gene	j_gene	d_gene	CDR3aa
TRBV10-3	TRBJ1-5	TRBD1	CAISERSGTGYQPQHF
TRBV5-1	TRBJ2-7	TRBD2	CASSFGGGSYEQYF
TRBV7-6	TRBJ2-3	TRBD2	CASSLGAGGPLVTDTQYF
TRBV6-6	TRBJ2-7	TRBD2	CASSGLAGDPHEQYF
TRBV7-9	TRBJ1-5	TRBD1	CASSQGQTIQPQHF
TRBV4-2	TRBJ2-7	TRBD2	CASSQSGLAELYF
TRBV7-9	TRBJ2-7	-	CASSPEAEDYEQYF
TRBV4-3	TRBJ2-7	TRBD1	CASSQDWGNRGRVIEQYF
TRBV9	TRBJ1-2	-	CASSVDAGFYYGYTF
TRBV7-8	TRBJ1-1	TRBD1	CASSYRQGSTEAFF
TRBV10-3	TRBJ1-2	TRBD1	CATRDGDRGIGTDYGYTF
TRBV5-1	TRBJ2-2	-	CASSSNPTGANTGELFF
TRBV2	TRBJ1-2	TRBD1	CASRLNRGPGKGYTF
TRBV5-6	TRBJ1-5	-	CASSFWSGHQHF
TRBV18	TRBJ2-1	-	CASSPNSRGEQFF
TRBV2	TRBJ2-7	-	CASGQYEQYF
TRBV7-9	TRBJ2-2	-	CASSLGLGQGTGELFF
TRBV7-2	TRBJ1-6	TRBD1	CASSRTGDGSSPLHF
TRBV10-3	TRBJ2-2	-	CAISRTDNTGELFF
TRBV5-8	TRBJ2-5	TRBD2	CASSPGGGQQETQYF
TRBV5-8	TRBJ1-2	TRBD1	CASSTLGTALKGYTF
TRBV11-2	TRBJ2-1	TRBD2	CASSLFREVYNEQFF
TRBV7-6	TRBJ2-1	-	CASSSLQGRPDEQFF
TRBV19	TRBJ1-1	-	CASSRDGTPNTEAFF
TRBV5-5	TRBJ2-7	-	CASSSRTAFYEQYF
TRBV16	TRBJ1-4	TRBD1	CASSRRTGPNEKLFF
TRBV7-3	TRBJ2-1	TRBD2	CASSSLAPLGREAIYNEQFF
TRBV6-6	TRBJ2-5	TRBD2	CASSYSRSGYQETQYF
TRBV10-3	TRBJ1-1	-	CAIMQGNTEAFF
TRBV27	TRBJ1-5	-	CASSHRDSNQPQHF
TRBV7-2	TRBJ2-7	TRBD2	CASSLGLAGTYEQYF
TRBV2	TRBJ1-4	-	CASSPTATNEKLFF
TRBV6-2/TRBV6-3	TRBJ1-2	-	CASSWSMVYGYTF
TRBV18	TRBJ1-1	TRBD1	CASSPGGLNTEAFF
TRBV6-5	TRBJ1-6	TRBD1	CASRQGPIENSPLHF
TRBV2	TRBJ1-6	-	CASTDKAVSPLHF
TRBV25-1	TRBJ1-2	-	CASMNRADGYTF
TRBV5-1	TRBJ2-5	-	CASSPGLFQETQYF
TRBV9	TRBJ1-1	-	CASSVESVNTEAFF
TRBV7-2	TRBJ2-1	TRBD1	CASSSRRGHEQFF
TRBV5-4	TRBJ2-6	TRBD1	CASSPTGDPGANVLTF
TRBV5-6	TRBJ1-1	-	CASSLVGRGSTEAFF
TRBV4-1	TRBJ2-2	TRBD2	CASRVGGAFGELFF
TRBV19	TRBJ2-7	-	CASAQGEGLYEQYF
TRBV19	TRBJ2-1	TRBD2	CASSMLGWTSGGTYNEQFF
TRBV11-2	TRBJ1-1	-	CASSSELRLGSEAFF
TRBV19	TRBJ1-2	-	CASSSGERYGYTF
TRBV14	TRBJ2-7	-	CASSPGEYNYEQYF
TRBV27	TRBJ1-1	-	CASSLAGVNTEAFF
TRBV10-3	TRBJ2-3	TRBD2	CAISERTSGRGDTQYF
TRBV28	TRBJ1-1	-	CASSTGFANSFF